This entry features one T cell receptor beta chain sequence. These data belong to a study of blood T cell repertoires in COVID-19. Study context: The samples span acute and convalescent COVID-19 from the United States, Italy and Spain.

Authors' methods: The authors estimated nucleated cell counts from reference gene primer amplification. Libraries were prepared by immunoSEQ multiplex PCR; TCRdb keeps only in-frame clonotypes and omits some of them. V and J calls and clone size are given by that table; D and trimming were obtained from the DNA. The sample shows around 190,000 clones, 84% of them seen only once. Ages ranged from about 18 to 100 years, with residence in approximately 25 US areas. Contact with a PCR-confirmed or clinician-diagnosed COVID-19 case occurred within 2 weeks of entry. CDR1 and CDR2 (germline): SGHAT, FQNNGV. The CDR3 has 15 amino acids. Losses at the gene ends were 5 bases for V and 6 bases for J; bases not matched to a gene: 6.

This TCR was recovered from a young woman who had been exposed to COVID-19. This rearrangement joins TRBV11-2 to TRBJ2-1; 11 bases map to TRBD2. Source material: PBMCs or T cells enriched from blood (not recorded which). In DNA form, the CDR3 reads TGTGCCAGCAGCCCACTAGCGGGGGTACCCAATGAGCAGTTCTTC. Amino acid sequence: CASSPLAGVPNEQFF. Looking up the rest from reference TRBV11-2 and TRBJ2-1 gives the full variable domain: EAGVAQSPRYKIIEKRQSVAFWCNPISGHATLYWYQQILGQGPKLLIQFQNNGVVDDSQLPKDRFSAERLKGVDSTLKIQPAKLEDSAVYLCASSPLAGVPNEQFFGPGTRLTVL.